This TCR beta chain derives from a study of memory CD4+ T cells and cytomegalovirus serostatus. The sort gate was single viable CD3+CD4+CD8-CD45RO+ cells for memory CD4+ T cells. CD4+ T cells were isolated by positive magnetic selection. Data came from immunoSEQ multiplex PCR; TCRdb stores just in-frame clones and leaves some out. The repertoire holds about 38,000 clones, with around 79% as singletons. Comment on this clone: Its antigen is currently unknown.

Germline CDR1 SGHNT, CDR2 YYREEE (reference sequence). This CDR3 is 11 amino acids long. Between the trimmed V and J ends, which lost 0 bases and 5 bases, there was a span of 2 bases. Study-wide points: Repertoires predicted CMV serostatus with median bootstrapped AUC of about 0.95.

The source is an adult in good health and CMV-seropositive. The chain uses TRBV5-4 and TRBJ2-5; D not resolved. Sample: memory CD4+ T cells from blood. CDR3 loop: CASSLDETQYF. DNA of the CDR3: TGTGCCAGCAGCTTGGATGAGACCCAGTACTTC.